This T cell receptor beta chain is from a study of T cell repertoires in cytomegalovirus infection. Study details: Both CMV infection and a matching HLA type were indicated by public TCR beta signatures. Study-wide results and caveats: CMV carriers with the relevant HLA were identified by cumulative public TCR beta family frequency. Dominant in the ex vivo response were TCR beta clonotypes restricted by HLA-C and specific for CMV.

This CDR3 is built from 16 residues. Trimming removed 4 bases from V and 7 bases from J, with 20 bases in between. The germline V gene encodes CDR1 MDHEN and CDR2 SYDVKM. TCRdb re-derived calls from the reads in MiXCR, one entry per CDR3 protein. The repertoire holds fewer than 200,000 distinct CDR3 sequences, with roughly 9% as singletons. Remarks on this clonotype: Antigen unknown. This may come from a read error, since a much larger clone is one base off.

This receptor was taken from a human donor in good health (CMV status not recorded). Some clones in this sample may be carry-over from other donors' samples. Sequencing was carried out using PBMCs. The rearrangement joins TRBV28 to TRBJ2-1; D might be TRBD2 (6 bases). The DNA for the CDR3 is TGTGCCAGCAGTTCTAGCGTGAGGAGTGTGGTTAATGAGCAGTTCTTC. This encodes CASSSSVRSVVNEQFF.